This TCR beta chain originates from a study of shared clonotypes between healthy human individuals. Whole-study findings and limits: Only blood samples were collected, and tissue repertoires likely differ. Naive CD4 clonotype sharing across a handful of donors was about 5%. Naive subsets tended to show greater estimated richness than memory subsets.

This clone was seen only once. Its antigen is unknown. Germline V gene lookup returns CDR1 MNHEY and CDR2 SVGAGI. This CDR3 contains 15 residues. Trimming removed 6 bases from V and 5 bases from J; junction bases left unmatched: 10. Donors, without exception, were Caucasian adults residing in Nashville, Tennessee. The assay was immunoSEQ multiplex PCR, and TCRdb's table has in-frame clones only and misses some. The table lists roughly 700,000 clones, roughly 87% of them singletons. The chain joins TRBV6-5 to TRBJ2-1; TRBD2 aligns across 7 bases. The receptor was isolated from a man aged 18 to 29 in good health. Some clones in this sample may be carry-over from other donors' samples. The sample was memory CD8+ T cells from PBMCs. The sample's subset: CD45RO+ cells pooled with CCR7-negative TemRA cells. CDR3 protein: CASRGRWGGNNEQFF. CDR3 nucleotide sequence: TGTGCCAGCAGGGGACGATGGGGGGGAAACAATGAGCAGTTCTTC.